This T cell receptor (beta chain) appears in the sequencing data of a study of T-cell memory formation after mild COVID-19 (dated by TCRdb to about 2021). At the level of the whole study: Most TCR sequence clusters were specific to one of the two donors. In a couple of donors, T-cell clones that expanded and contracted after mild COVID-19 were tracked by sequencing TCRalpha and TCRbeta repertoires over time. Two young, previously healthy adult volunteers, one female and one male, were included in the cohort.

A word on this clonotype: Its antigen has not been determined. The input lacks base qualities; no much larger clone sits a single base away.

From a lookup of the germline V gene (reference sequence), CDR1 and CDR2 are DFQATT and SNEGSKA. The CDR3 runs 15 amino acids, cysteine and phenylalanine included. Only the CDR3 part of the read is kept: 45 bases, read in frame from the first base. Ends trimmed: V by 5 bases, J by 2 bases; bases unmatched to a gene: 10. PBMCs were isolated by Ficoll-Paque density gradient centrifugation. The research as a whole found: Contracting CD4+ clones appeared mostly in the CM and EM memory subsets, whereas CD8+ clones were enriched in EMRA. Some responding clones were found in pre-infection memory, which suggests that pre-existing cross-reactive memory T cells took part in the SARS-CoV-2 response. The second-wave clones that peaked on day 37 were not confirmed to be SARS-CoV-2 specific. Clones that contracted from day 15 to 85 showed balanced CD4/CD8 phenotypes, whereas a second wave of clones that expanded from day 15 to 37 leaned towards CD4+. Only two mild cases were covered by the study, and larger cohorts that include severe cases with pre-infection samples were considered necessary.

Reads for this sample came from an Illumina NovaSeq 6000. Using 5'RACE with constant-segment primers, TCRalpha and TCRbeta cDNA libraries were constructed, with sample barcodes and unique molecular identifiers added in the process. Trizol reagent was used to extract RNA from every sample. Library amplification was performed in two PCR steps, and a second sample barcode and Illumina TruSeq adapters were introduced in the second step. Sequencing of libraries was performed on an Illumina NovaSeq with 2 x 150 bp paired-end reads. Per the original workflow: The reads were demultiplexed and collapsed into UMI-guided consensus sequences using migec v1.2.7. With mixcr v2.1.11, UMI consensuses were aligned to TRA and TRB V and J templates and assembled into clonotypes. A clonotype was counted as expanded or contracted only when both edgeR and NoisET called the clonotype significant, with the noise models trained on biological replicates. edgeR calls used a false discovery rate-adjusted p below 0.01 and a log2 fold-change threshold of 1. As an exploratory analysis of dynamics, max-normalized trajectories of the 1000 most abundant clonotypes were examined with PCA combined with hierarchical clustering. The CD4 or CD8 phenotype of responding clones was assigned using the separately sequenced CD4+ and CD8+ repertoires. TCRdb handled the public reads itself, with Q25 trimming in fastp and clone calling in MiXCR, and kept productive beta chains. Rows merge per CDR3 protein into single entries with the most common DNA and genes. The V and J calls come from TCRdb's annotation, not from the publication. The sample table shows under 300,000 distinct CDR3 sequences, and 15% to 20% are seen once. The ten largest clones take up 22% of the sample.

Sequences were obtained from PBMCs or a T cell subset sorted from them (not recorded which). This chain joins TRBV20-1 to TRBJ2-5; 8 bases in the middle match TRBD2. The source is a man aged 18 to 30 who had mild COVID-19 (a few samples of this study predate the infection). The sample titles of this study are shuffled in the database, so cell type and time point are left out; the donor was told from shared clones. The CDR3 region has the sequence CSAGGVAGPQETQYF. The base sequence is TGCAGTGCTGGTGGGGTAGCGGGGCCTCAAGAGACCCAGTACTTC.